This T cell receptor (beta chain) is drawn from a study of identifying expanded T cells in peripheral blood. Germline assignment: CDR1 SGHVS and CDR2 FQNEAQ. V lost 5 bases to trimming and J lost 6 bases; unmatched junction nucleotides: 6. The CDR3 extends over 13 amino acids. During the collection period, no donor immune events like infections were recorded. Repertoires were generated with immunoSEQ multiplex PCR, while TCRdb's copy carries only in-frame clones and drops some. The table shows tens of thousands of clones, with 88% occurring only once. This clonotype was sampled from a person aged 18 to 70 in good health. The chain joins TRBV7-8 to TRBJ2-7, with 8 positions matching TRBD1. The specimen sequenced was blood. CDR3 coding DNA: TGTGCCAGCAGCCTCAGGGGGCGCCCCGAGCAGTACTTC. Translated: CASSLRGRPEQYF.